This T cell receptor beta chain appears in the sequencing data of a study of blood T cell repertoires in COVID-19. Looked up from germline, CDR1 is MNHEY and CDR2 is SVGAGI. Trimming took off 2 bases at V and 4 bases at J, with 11 bases between the two ends. The CDR3 spans 14 residues. How the authors handled the data: Reference gene primer amplification gave estimated nucleated cell counts. TCRdb keeps only in-frame clones here, not all; method: immunoSEQ multiplex PCR. V and J calls and clone size are given by that table; D and trimming were obtained from the DNA. The table records under 200,000 clones, under 90% of them present only once.

The TCR sequence derives from a woman between 55 and 75 years old who had recovered from COVID-19. This chain uses TRBV6-5 with TRBJ1-2; D gene ambiguous. The sequencing input was PBMCs or T cells enriched from blood (not recorded which). The CDR3, as DNA: TGTGCCAGCAGTTACGCCGGGATCTCCTATGGCTACACCTTC. Protein product: CASSYAGISYGYTF.